The next 23 T cell receptor beta chains were all read from a single sample in a study of T cells after posttransplantation cyclophosphamide. Assay: immunoSEQ multiplex PCR; the TCRdb copy retains only in-frame clones and omits some. Singletons are absent from the sample, which has tens of thousands of clones. Input material: PBMCs. All receptors derive from a man aged 45-60 years in good health, CMV-negative, and a related stem cell transplant donor.

The sample holds a few counts of this clone. This chain connects TRBV5-1 to TRBJ2-5; the match to TRBD1 covers 9 bases. Germline-derived CDR1 and CDR2 are SGHRS and YFSETQ. V trimming: 4 bases; J trimming: 4 bases; junction bases outside the gene matches: 8. CDR3 length: 15 residues. CDR3 in amino acids: CASSDTQGAGETQYF. The CDR3 DNA reads as TGCGCCAGCAGCGATACACAGGGGGCAGGAGAGACCCAGTACTTC. Based on the CDR3 plus reference TRBV5-1 and TRBJ2-5, the full variable domain is KAGVTQTPRYLIKTRGQQVTLSCSPISGHRSVSWYQQTPGQGLQFLFEYFSETQRNKGNFPGRFSGRQFSNSRSEMNVSTLELGDSALYLCASSDTQGAGETQYFGPGTRLLVL.

This clone showed up many times. V and J are TRBV7-6 and TRBJ1-2, with D perhaps TRBD1 (5 bases). V gave up 4 bases and J gave up 6 bases, with 18 bases separating them. The CDR3 loop spans 15 amino acids. Germline values: CDR1 SGHVS, CDR2 FNYEAQ. CDR3 sequence: CASSSPAGVFNGYTF. Written as DNA, the CDR3 is TGTGCCAGCAGCTCTCCTGCGGGGGTTTTTAATGGCTACACCTTC. The variable domain in full, with the rest retrieved from reference TRBV7-6 and TRBJ1-2, is GAGVSQSPRYKVTKRGQDVALRCDPISGHVSLYWYRQALGQGPEFLTYFNYEAQQDKSGLPNDRFSAERPEGSISTLTIQRTEQRDSAMYRCASSSPAGVFNGYTFGSGTRLTVV.

This clone showed up many times. The chain employs TRBV6-5 and TRBJ1-5, with D perhaps TRBD1 (5 bases). CDR1 MNHEY and CDR2 SVGAGI come from the germline V gene. Trimming left V 4 bases short and J 3 bases short, with 10 bases between. This CDR3 has 14 amino acids. CDR3 amino acids: CASSWVGVNQPQHF. The CDR3 DNA is TGTGCCAGCAGTTGGGTAGGGGTCAATCAGCCCCAGCATTTT.

This clone was counted ten times or more. The CDR3 DNA is TGTGCCAGCAGGGGACAGGATTACCTCGAGCAGTACTTC. Its translation is CASRGQDYLEQYF. The V and J genes are TRBV6-5 and TRBJ2-7; 8 nucleotides agree with TRBD1. Trimming took 6 bases from V and 6 from J; bases not matched to a gene: 7. The CDR3 length is 13 residues. Germline-derived CDR1 and CDR2 are MNHEY and SVGAGI.

This clone was found many times. The V and J genes are TRBV15 and TRBJ1-1; TRBD1 is a possible D gene (5 bases). The CDR3 length is 12 residues. The germline V gene encodes CDR1 LNHNV and CDR2 YYDKDF (reference sequence). V shed 6 bases and J shed 1 base, with 6 bases lying between them. The CDR3 DNA reads TGTGCCACCAGGGGGGGGAACACTGAAGCTTTCTTT. It specifies CATRGGNTEAFF. Full variable domain (remainder filled in from reference TRBV15 and TRBJ1-1): DAMVIQNPRYQVTQFGKPVTLSCSQTLNHNVMYWYQQKSSQAPKLLFHYYDKDFNNEADTPDNFQSRRPNTSFCFLDIRSPGLGDTAMYLCATRGGNTEAFFGQGTRLTVV.

This clone was detected ten times or more. This chain links TRBV2 with TRBJ2-5, with 10 bases fitting TRBD1. This CDR3 has 17 amino acids. Germline lookup yields CDR1 SNHLY and CDR2 FYNNEI. V trimming: 1 base; J trimming: 4 bases; junction bases outside the gene matches: 9. Here the CDR3 reads CASSEGGTGAVGETQYF. The DNA of the CDR3 is TGTGCCAGCAGTGAAGGGGGGACAGGGGCGGTTGGAGAGACCCAGTACTTC.

This clone occurred a few times. V usage is TRBV9 and J usage is TRBJ2-1; 10 nucleotides align to TRBD2. Germline CDR1 reads SGDLS; CDR2 reads YYNGEE. V lost 0 bases to trimming and J lost 6 bases; unmatched junction nucleotides: 3. The CDR3 has 15 residues. The CDR3 DNA follows: TGTGCCAGCAGCGTAGAACTAGCGGGAACCAATGAGCAGTTCTTC. Translation gives CASSVELAGTNEQFF.

This clone was detected many times. Different DNA sequences within this sample yield the same CDR3. This chain joins TRBV30 and TRBJ1-2; no definite D call. Germline V gene sequence: CDR1 GTSNPN, CDR2 SVGIG (reference sequence). This CDR3 is 12 amino acids long. Trimming shortened V by 4 bases and J by 2 bases, and 8 bases separated the two germline ends. The CDR3, as DNA: TGTGCCTGGAAGAGTCTCAACTATGGCTACACCTTC. Amino acid sequence: CAWKSLNYGYTF.

This clone was recorded at least ten times. Other DNA sequences in this sample translate to the same CDR3. The chain links TRBV6-1 to TRBJ1-3; D gene unclear. This CDR3 region has 15 residues. Germline lookup yields CDR1 MNHNS and CDR2 SASEGT. V was trimmed by 1 base and J by 2 bases, leaving 9 bases between them. This chain's CDR3 is CASSEVGEAGNTIYF. CDR3 DNA: TGTGCCAGCAGTGAAGTTGGGGAGGCTGGAAACACCATATATTTT.

This clone was detected ten times or more. This chain links TRBV7-2 with TRBJ2-5; 7 nucleotides match TRBD1. The germline CDR1 and CDR2 sequences are SGHTA and FQGNSA. The CDR3 has 15 amino acids. After removal of 1 base from V and 5 bases from J, the junction contained 7 bases not matched to a gene. The CDR3 loop is CASSLGGGPRETQYF. The CDR3 nucleotides are TGTGCCAGCAGCTTAGGAGGGGGCCCTCGGGAGACCCAGTACTTC.

In its sample, this clone was seen many times. The chain employs TRBV10-3 and TRBJ1-2; D is unresolved. Germline V gene data show CDR1 as ENHRY and CDR2 as SYGVKD. The CDR3 runs to 10 residues. Trimming removed 3 bases at V and 6 bases at J, with 2 bases between. CDR3 sequence reads: CAISDNGYTF. The CDR3 region has the DNA TGTGCCATCAGTGATAATGGCTACACCTTC.

The sample holds many counts of this clone. This chain links TRBV5-6 with TRBJ1-2; D gene unclear. CDR1 is SGHDT, CDR2 YYEEEE, per germline. CDR3 size: 12 residues. V gave up 6 bases and J gave up 0 bases, with 6 bases separating them. CDR3 DNA sequence: TGTGCCAGCACCAGATCTAACTATGGCTACACCTTC. Translation: CASTRSNYGYTF.

This clone was counted many times. The chain employs TRBV6-1 and TRBJ2-1, with D perhaps TRBD2 (6 bases). The V gene lost 2 bases and the J gene lost 4 bases, with 21 bases spanning the gap. The CDR3 consists of 18 residues. The V gene's germline CDR1 is MNHNS and CDR2 SASEGT. The CDR3 DNA sequence: TGTGCCAGCAGTGAATCGCAGGGAGTACTAGCCCAGTACAATGAGCAGTTCTTC. Protein sequence: CASSESQGVLAQYNEQFF.

This clone showed up many times. This chain joins TRBV10-3 and TRBJ2-5, with TRBD2 identical over 9 bases. Per the germline V gene, CDR1 is ENHRY and CDR2 is SYGVKD. The V gene end was trimmed by 8 bases and the J gene end by 4 bases; junction bases not matched to a gene: 8. The CDR3 has 14 amino acids. The CDR3, as DNA: TGTGCCATCGCGCTGGCACTAGCGGGAGAGACCCAGTACTTC. Its translation is CAIALALAGETQYF.

There are a few counts of this clone. CDR3 in DNA: TGTGCCAGCAGACAACCGGGAGATACGCAGTATTTT. Its translation: CASRQPGDTQYF. This chain connects TRBV5-5 to TRBJ2-3; D is unclear. Germline values: CDR1 SGHKS, CDR2 YYEKEE (reference sequence). The V end lost 5 bases, the J end lost 5 bases, and 9 bases lay between the germline ends. The CDR3 runs to 12 residues.

This clone was seen repeatedly, ten times or more. The CDR3 DNA is TGTGCCAGCAGCTCCAGGGGGCCCTCCTACGAGCAGTACTTC. It is translated as CASSSRGPSYEQYF. The J gene is TRBJ2-7, the V gene TRBV7-9; 8 bases are a match to TRBD1. Germline V gene sequence: CDR1 SEHNR, CDR2 FQNEAQ (reference sequence). The length of the CDR3 is 14 residues. J was trimmed by 0 bases and V by 4 bases; bases with no gene match: 2.

At least ten counts were recorded for this clone. The J gene is TRBJ1-1, the V gene TRBV7-9; no firm D call. Between the trimmed V and J ends, which lost 2 bases and 4 bases, there was a span of 11 bases. CDR1 and CDR2 (germline): SEHNR, FQNEAQ (reference sequence). This CDR3 contains 14 residues. This chain's CDR3 is CASSLTARGTEAFF. DNA for the CDR3: TGTGCCAGCAGCTTAACCGCCCGGGGCACTGAAGCTTTCTTT.

This clone showed up many times. The V call is TRBV5-1, the J call TRBJ2-5, with D unclear. CDR1 and CDR2 from the germline V gene are SGHRS and YFSETQ. With 4 bases removed from V and 5 bases from J, the gap between germline ends came to 15 bases. The CDR3 has 14 residues. For the CDR3, the DNA is TGCGCCAGCAGCCCGGAGCCCCTCCGGGAGACCCAGTACTTC. Translating gives CASSPEPLRETQYF.

This clone was recorded at least ten times. V usage is TRBV2 and J usage is TRBJ2-3; the match to TRBD2 covers 12 bases. Germline CDR1 SNHLY, CDR2 FYNNEI. The CDR3 consists of 17 residues. After removal of 2 bases from V and 5 bases from J, the junction contained 8 bases not matched to a gene. This CDR3 is CASSESPLAGGIDTQYF. The CDR3 DNA follows: TGTGCCAGCAGTGAAAGCCCACTAGCGGGGGGCATAGATACGCAGTATTTT.

In this sample, this clone turned up many times. The chain couples TRBV19 to TRBJ2-7, with D possibly being TRBD1 or TRBD2 (9 bases each). Germline V gene sequence: CDR1 LNHDA, CDR2 SQIVND (reference sequence). This CDR3 region has 18 residues. The ends were cut back, 6 bases at V and 6 bases at J, with 30 bases in the middle. The CDR3 region is CASRGTGSAGGLGVEQYF. In nucleotides, the CDR3 is TGTGCCAGTAGGGGGACAGGGTCGGCGGGAGGGCTTGGAGTCGAGCAGTACTTC. Based on the CDR3 plus reference TRBV19 and TRBJ2-7, the full variable domain is DGGITQSPKYLFRKEGQNVTLSCEQNLNHDAMYWYRQDPGQGLRLIYYSQIVNDFQKGDIAEGYSVSREKKESFPLTVTSAQKNPTAFYLCASRGTGSAGGLGVEQYFGPGTRLTVT.

This clone came up many times. The V call is TRBV6-5, the J call TRBJ1-2, with TRBD1 identical over 8 bases. Germline CDR1 MNHEY, CDR2 SVGAGI. The CDR3 consists of 14 residues. The trim removed 0 bases at V and 4 bases at J, leaving 1 base unmatched. In DNA, the CDR3 is TGTGCCAGCAGTTACTCGACAGGGGCCTATGGCTACACCTTC. This codes for CASSYSTGAYGYTF.

This clone was observed a few times. This CDR3 is CASSWGGQGGETQYF. The DNA for the CDR3 is TGTGCCAGCAGCTGGGGGGGACAGGGCGGGGAGACCCAGTACTTC. V gene TRBV5-4 combines with J gene TRBJ2-5, with TRBD1 matching 9 bases. Germline CDR1 reads SGHNT; CDR2 reads YYREEE (reference sequence). This CDR3 spans 15 amino acids. With 3 bases clipped from V and 5 bases from J, the junction kept 8 bases outside the gene matches.

The sample holds a few counts of this clone. The chain carries TRBV27 and TRBJ2-5, with 7 bases that match TRBD2. The J call may be in error: the DNA end matches TRBJ2-7 better. The germline V gene has CDR1 MNHEY and CDR2 SMNVEV (reference sequence). The length of the CDR3 is 14 residues. CDR3 coding DNA: TGTGCCAGCAGTTTGCTGGGACTAACCTACGAGCAGTACTTC. Protein: CASSLLGLTYEQYF.